This T cell receptor beta chain is from a study of T-cell reconstitution after alpha-beta-depleted transplantation in children. Unique molecular identifiers were built into the TCRbeta library. MiXCR, run by TCRdb on the PCR reads, gives a single entry per CDR3 protein. The repertoire consists of 250,000 to 350,000 distinct CDR3 sequences, with about a tenth occurring once and the leading ten covering around 10%. This clonotype showed up many times. This sample comprised PBMCs from the stem cell graft donor, obtained from the stem cell graft. The TCR was taken from a human donor who donated a stem cell graft to a child with SCID.

DNA for the CDR3: TGCGCCAGCAGCTTGACCTATTTAGCGGGGGACACCTACAATGAGCAGTTCTTC. Its protein is CASSLTYLAGDTYNEQFF. V is TRBV5-1 and J is TRBJ2-1; 9 nucleotides line up with TRBD2. V shed 1 base, J shed 2 bases, and the junction held 10 bases outside the gene matches. Germline values: CDR1 SGHRS, CDR2 YFSETQ. CDR3 length equals 18 residues.